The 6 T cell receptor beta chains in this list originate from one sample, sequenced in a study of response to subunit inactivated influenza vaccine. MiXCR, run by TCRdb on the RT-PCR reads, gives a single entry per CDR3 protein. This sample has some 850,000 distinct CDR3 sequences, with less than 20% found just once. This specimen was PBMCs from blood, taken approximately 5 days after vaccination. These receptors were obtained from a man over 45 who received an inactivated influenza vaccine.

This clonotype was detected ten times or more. For the CDR3, the DNA is TGCGCCAGCAGCTTGGCGACTATTGGGGCCAACGTCCTGACTTTC. Translated, it gives CASSLATIGANVLTF. The rearrangement joins TRBV5-1 to TRBJ2-6, with D perhaps matching TRBD2 (5 bases). The CDR3 consists of 15 residues. V was pared by 0 bases and J by 3 bases, with 7 bases between. In germline, CDR1 is SGHRS, CDR2 YFSETQ.

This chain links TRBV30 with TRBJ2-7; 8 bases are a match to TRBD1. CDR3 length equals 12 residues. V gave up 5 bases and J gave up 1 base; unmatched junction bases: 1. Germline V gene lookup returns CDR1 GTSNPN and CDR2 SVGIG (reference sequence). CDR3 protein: CAWDRGSYEQYF. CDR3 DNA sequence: TGTGCCTGGGACAGGGGTTCCTACGAGCAGTACTTC.

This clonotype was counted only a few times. The CDR3 DNA is TGTGCCAGCGGAGGCTACTCTGGAAACACCATATATTTT. It is translated as CASGGYSGNTIYF. J is TRBJ1-3 and V is TRBV6-1; D is ambiguous. This CDR3 spans 13 amino acids. CDR1 is MNHNS and CDR2 is SASEGT in the germline V gene. V shed 8 bases and J shed 0 bases, with 8 bases lying between them.

The CDR3 reads CASSLDPEDYGYTF. The CDR3, as DNA: TGCGCCAGCAGCTTGGACCCTGAGGACTATGGCTACACCTTC. The chain combines TRBV5-1 with TRBJ1-2; D gene ambiguous. The CDR3 contains 14 residues. Germline V gene lookup returns CDR1 SGHRS and CDR2 YFSETQ. The V and J ends lost 0 bases and 3 bases respectively, with 9 bases between them.

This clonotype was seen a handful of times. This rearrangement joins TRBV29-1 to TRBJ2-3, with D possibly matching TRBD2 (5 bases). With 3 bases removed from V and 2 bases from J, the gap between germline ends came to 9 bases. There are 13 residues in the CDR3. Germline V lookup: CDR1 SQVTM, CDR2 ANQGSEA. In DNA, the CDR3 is TGCAGCGTTGAGATTCTAGCCACAGATACGCAGTATTTT. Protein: CSVEILATDTQYF.

CDR3 coding DNA: TGTGCCAGCAGTTGGTCGACAGGAAGGCGCCTCGAGCAGTACTTC. Its translation: CASSWSTGRRLEQYF. The gene calls are TRBV6-2 or TRBV6-3 and TRBJ2-7; D may be TRBD1 (6 bases). The ends were cut back, 4 bases at V and 6 bases at J, with 19 bases in the middle. The germline V gene has CDR1 MNHEY and CDR2 SVGEGT. The CDR3 consists of 15 residues.